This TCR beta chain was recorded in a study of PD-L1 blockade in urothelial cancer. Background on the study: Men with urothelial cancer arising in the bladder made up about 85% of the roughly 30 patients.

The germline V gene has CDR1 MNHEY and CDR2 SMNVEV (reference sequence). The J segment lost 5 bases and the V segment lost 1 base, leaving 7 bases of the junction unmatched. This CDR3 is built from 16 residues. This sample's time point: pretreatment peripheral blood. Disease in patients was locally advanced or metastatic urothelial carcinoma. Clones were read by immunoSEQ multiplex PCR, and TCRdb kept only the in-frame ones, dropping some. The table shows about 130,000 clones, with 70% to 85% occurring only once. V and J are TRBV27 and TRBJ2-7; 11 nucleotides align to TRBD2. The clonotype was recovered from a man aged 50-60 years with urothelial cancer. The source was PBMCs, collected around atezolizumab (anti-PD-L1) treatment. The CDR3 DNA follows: TGTGCCAGCAGTTTATATGCGACTAGCGGGATGAACGAGCAGTACTTC. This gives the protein CASSLYATSGMNEQYF.